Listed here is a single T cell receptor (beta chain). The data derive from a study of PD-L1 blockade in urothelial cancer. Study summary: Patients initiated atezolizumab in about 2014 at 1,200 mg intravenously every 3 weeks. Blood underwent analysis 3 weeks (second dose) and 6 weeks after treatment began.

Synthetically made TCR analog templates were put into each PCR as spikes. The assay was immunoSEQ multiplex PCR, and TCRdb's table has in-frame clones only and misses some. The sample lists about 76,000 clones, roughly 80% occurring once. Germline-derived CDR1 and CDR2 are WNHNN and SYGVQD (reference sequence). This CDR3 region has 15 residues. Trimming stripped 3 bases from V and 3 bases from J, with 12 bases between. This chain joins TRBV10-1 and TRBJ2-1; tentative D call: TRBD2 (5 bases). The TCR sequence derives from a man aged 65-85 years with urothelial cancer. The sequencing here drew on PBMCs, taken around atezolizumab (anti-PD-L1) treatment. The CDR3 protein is CASSDGSAGYNEQFF. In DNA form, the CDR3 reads TGCGCCAGCAGTGATGGGAGCGCCGGCTACAATGAGCAGTTCTTC.